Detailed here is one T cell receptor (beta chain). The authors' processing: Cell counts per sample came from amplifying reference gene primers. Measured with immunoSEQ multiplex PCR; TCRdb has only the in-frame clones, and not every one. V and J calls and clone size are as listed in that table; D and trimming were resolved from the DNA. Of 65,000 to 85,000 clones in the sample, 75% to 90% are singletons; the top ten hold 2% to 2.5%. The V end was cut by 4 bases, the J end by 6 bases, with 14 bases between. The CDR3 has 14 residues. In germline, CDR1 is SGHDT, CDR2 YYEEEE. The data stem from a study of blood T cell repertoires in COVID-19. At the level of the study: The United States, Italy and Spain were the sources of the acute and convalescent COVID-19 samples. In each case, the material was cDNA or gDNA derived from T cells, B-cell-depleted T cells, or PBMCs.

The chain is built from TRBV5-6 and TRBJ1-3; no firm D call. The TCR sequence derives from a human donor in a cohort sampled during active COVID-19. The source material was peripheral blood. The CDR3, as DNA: TGTGCCAGCAGCCACCCCCCGGGAGCAAACACCATATATTTT. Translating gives CASSHPPGANTIYF.